Listed here are 15 T cell receptor beta chains from one sample, sequenced in a study of T cells in women clearing cervical HPV infection. TCRdb keeps only in-frame clones here, not all; method: immunoSEQ multiplex PCR. The table gives some 25,000 clones; the top ten clones make up roughly 3.7% of it. The sequencing input was blood buffy coat. These receptors originate from a woman aged 18-69 years with a cervical HPV16 infection that either progressed to CIN3+ or cleared (not recorded which).

About this clone itself: The CDR3 is cut off 3 residues early in the read; its end comes from the germline J gene. The chain is built from TRBV7-2 and TRBJ2-4, with a possible D match to TRBD1 (6 bases). The CDR3 covers 15 residues. CDR1 SGHTA and CDR2 FQGNSA come from the germline V gene. CDR3 DNA, as far as it was read: TGTGCCAGCAGCTTAAGTGGGCAGGGGAACTATGGT. Translated: CASSLSGQGNYG. The complete CDR3 reads CASSLSGQGNYGQYF.

As for this clone: The CDR3 extends 3 residues past the end of the read, so its final part is completed from the germline J gene. V is TRBV4-1 and J is TRBJ2-5; the match to TRBD2 covers 9 bases. Germline V gives CDR1 MGHRA, CDR2 YSYEKL. V was pared by 3 bases and J by 2 bases, with 13 bases of the junction left unmatched. The length of the CDR3 is 18 residues. The sequenced CDR3 bases are TGCGCCAGCAGCCACCCCGGGGCGAGCGGGGGGTTGCAAGAGACC. Translation: CASSHPGASGGLQET. The full CDR3 sequence reads CASSHPGASGGLQETQYF.

As regards this clone: Read data end 3 residues before the CDR3 end; the end is taken from the germline J gene. The chain has TRBV5-4 and TRBJ1-1; D gene uncertain. The CDR3 spans 14 residues. Trimming pared 4 bases from V and 0 bases from J, leaving 10 bases between. The V gene's germline CDR1 is SGHNT and CDR2 YYREEE (reference sequence). Incomplete CDR3 DNA: TGTGCCAGCAGCAAAATAGAAATGAACACTGAA. Its translation is CASSKIEMNTE. The CDR3 as a whole reads CASSKIEMNTEAFF.

With regard to this clone: Read data end 3 residues before the CDR3 end; the end is taken from the germline J gene. The genes are TRBV20-1 and TRBJ2-1, with 8 positions matching TRBD2. The CDR3 runs to 20 residues. The germline CDR1 and CDR2 sequences are DFQATT and SNEGSKA (reference sequence). Trimming took 0 bases from V and 3 from J; bases not matched to a gene: 19. The sequenced part of the CDR3 DNA is TGCAGTGCTAGAGATTTTTCTGGACTAGCCAGCGGTGGTCTCTACAATGAG. This encodes CSARDFSGLASGGLYNE. The full CDR3 is CSARDFSGLASGGLYNEQFF.

Concerning this clone: The read terminates 3 residues ahead of where the CDR3 ends, so the germline J gene completes it. This chain uses TRBV5-6 with TRBJ2-7; D uncertain. The CDR3 length is 12 residues. CDR1 and CDR2 from the germline V gene are SGHDT and YYEEEE. V lost 2 bases to trimming and J lost 3 bases, with 6 bases between them. CDR3 sequence: CASSFRIYEQYF. Incomplete CDR3 DNA: TGTGCCAGCAGCTTTAGAATCTACGAG.

The CDR3 sequence: CAWSSSGGPETQYF. The sequenced CDR3 bases are TGTGCCTGGAGTTCTAGCGGGGGTCCGGAGACC. The chain has TRBV30 and TRBJ2-5, with 10 bases aligning to TRBD2. The observed sequence ends 3 residues before the CDR3 terminus, with the missing tail filled in from the germline J gene. Looked up from germline, CDR1 is GTSNPN and CDR2 is SVGIG (reference sequence). The V segment lost 2 bases and the J segment 5 bases; nucleotides outside the gene matches: 5. The CDR3 is 14 amino acids.

On this clone: The CDR3 is cut off 3 residues early in the read; its end comes from the germline J gene. This chain links TRBV5-1 with TRBJ2-3; D gene unclear. Germline CDR1 reads SGHRS; CDR2 reads YFSETQ. Trimming shortened V by 2 bases and J by 3 bases, and 10 bases separated the two germline ends. CDR3 size: 14 residues. The CDR3 loop reads CASSFGGPTDTQYF. Partial CDR3 DNA: TGCGCCAGCAGCTTCGGTGGGCCAACAGATACG. Full variable domain (missing parts from reference TRBV5-1 and TRBJ2-3): KAGVTQTPRYLIKTRGQQVTLSCSPISGHRSVSWYQQTPGQGLQFLFEYFSETQRNKGNFPGRFSGRQFSNSRSEMNVSTLELGDSALYLCASSFGGPTDTQYFGPGTRLTVL.

Of note for this clone: The CDR3 end is not reached by the read, which stops 3 residues before it; the germline J gene fills it in. The chain carries TRBV5-1 and TRBJ2-3; no clear D gene. V was trimmed by 4 bases and J by 0 bases, leaving 6 bases between them. The CDR3 has 13 amino acids. Per germline, CDR1 SGHRS and CDR2 YFSETQ. This chain's CDR3 is CASSATSTDTQYF. CDR3 DNA (partial): TGCGCCAGCAGCGCAACTAGCACAGATACG.

With regard to this clone: From the germline J gene comes the end of the CDR3, since the read stops 3 residues before it. This chain links TRBV7-8 with TRBJ1-2; D perhaps matches TRBD1 (6 bases). Trimming shortened V by 4 bases and J by 4 bases, and 10 bases separated the two germline ends. The CDR3 totals 13 residues. Germline V gene data show CDR1 as SGHVS and CDR2 as FQNEAQ. CDR3 protein: CASSSDSFYGYTF. The part of the CDR3 DNA that was read is TGTGCCAGCAGCTCGGACAGCTTCTATGGC.

As regards this clone: Coverage ceases 3 residues before the CDR3 finishes, and the germline J gene fills in the end. The chain joins TRBV5-1 to TRBJ1-1; 7 bases are shared with TRBD1. There are 16 residues in the CDR3. With 2 bases clipped from V and 7 bases from J, the junction kept 14 bases outside the gene matches. Germline V gene sequence: CDR1 SGHRS, CDR2 YFSETQ. Incomplete CDR3 DNA: TGCGCCAGCAGCTTCTCGGGGGCGCCTCAGGGGGGTGAA. It translates to CASSFSGAPQGGE. The entire CDR3 is CASSFSGAPQGGEAFF.

About this clone: The CDR3 is cut off 3 residues early in the read; its end comes from the germline J gene. The V gene is TRBV19, the J gene TRBJ1-2; possible D gene TRBD1, 6 bases. Trimming took 9 bases from V and 6 from J, leaving 17 bases between them. This CDR3 has 13 amino acids. Germline V lookup: CDR1 LNHDA, CDR2 SQIVND (reference sequence). The part of the CDR3 DNA that was read is TGTGCCAGCCAGGACAGCCGGTGGAATGGC. Protein product: CASQDSRWNG. The entire CDR3 is CASQDSRWNGYTF. The full variable domain, with the rest looked up from reference TRBV19 and TRBJ1-2, is DGGITQSPKYLFRKEGQNVTLSCEQNLNHDAMYWYRQDPGQGLRLIYYSQIVNDFQKGDIAEGYSVSREKKESFPLTVTSAQKNPTAFYLCASQDSRWNGYTFGSGTRLTVV.

On this clone itself: The observed sequence ends 3 residues before the CDR3 terminus, with the missing tail filled in from the germline J gene. The chain uses TRBV20-1 and TRBJ2-7, with 7 positions matching TRBD1. In germline, CDR1 is DFQATT, CDR2 SNEGSKA (reference sequence). There are 14 residues in the CDR3. Trimming cost V 3 bases and J 2 bases; bases outside gene matches: 7. The CDR3 loop is CSASPPGTAYEQYF. The sequenced CDR3 bases are TGCAGTGCTAGTCCCCCTGGGACAGCCTACGAG.

Of note for this clone: The missing CDR3 end, 3 residues past where the read stops, is filled in from the germline J gene. The rearrangement uses TRBV20-1 and TRBJ1-5; 7 bases match TRBD1. This CDR3 region has 13 residues. From germline, CDR1 is DFQATT and CDR2 SNEGSKA (reference sequence). V was clipped by 4 bases and J by 8 bases; unmatched bases: 8. The CDR3 sequence: CSATLDRRKPQHF. Partial CDR3 DNA: TGCAGTGCTACCCTGGACAGGCGGAAGCCC.

Notes on this clone: The DNA ends 3 residues before the CDR3 does, and the rest of the CDR3 is filled in from the germline J gene. This chain links TRBV5-6 with TRBJ2-2; D is unresolved. Germline V gives CDR1 SGHDT, CDR2 YYEEEE. CDR3 length: 13 amino acids. Trimming shortened V by 6 bases and J by 4 bases, and 10 bases separated the two germline ends. The chain's CDR3 is CASTPGGTGELFF. The sequenced part of the CDR3 DNA is TGTGCCAGCACCCCCGGCGGCACCGGGGAG.

For this clone: The CDR3 end is not reached by the read, which stops 3 residues before it; the germline J gene fills it in. The chain links TRBV5-1 to TRBJ1-5; D ambiguous. The CDR3 runs 15 residues. Germline assignment: CDR1 SGHRS and CDR2 YFSETQ. V was trimmed by 0 bases and J by 2 bases, leaving 9 bases between them. The CDR3 here is CASSLEGQGNQPQHF. The CDR3 DNA, read in part, is TGCGCCAGCAGCTTGGAAGGGCAGGGCAATCAGCCC.